The 22 T cell receptor beta chains reported below all come from one sample, sequenced in a study of blood T cell repertoires in COVID-19. Profiled with immunoSEQ multiplex PCR; TCRdb holds only in-frame clones, not every one. The sample lists about 300,000 clones, approximately 91% occurring once. Sequenced material: PBMCs or T cells enriched from blood (not recorded which). The receptors originated from a man aged 60 to 69 who had recovered from COVID-19.

The chain links TRBV7-9 to TRBJ2-5; D is uncertain. V lost 5 bases, J lost 5 bases, and 6 bases lay in between. Looked up from germline, CDR1 is SEHNR and CDR2 is FQNEAQ (reference sequence). CDR3 size: 11 residues. The CDR3: CASSPRETQYF. The CDR3 DNA is TGTGCCAGCAGCCCCCGGGAGACCCAGTACTTC.

The rearrangement joins TRBV4-2 to TRBJ2-1; 10 bases agree with TRBD1. Germline lookup yields CDR1 LGHNA and CDR2 YNFKEQ. The ends lost 1 base at V and 4 bases at J; junction bases unmatched: 4. CDR3 length equals 16 residues. CDR3 nucleotides: TGTGCCAGCAGCCAAGGACAGGGGGCACCATACAATGAGCAGTTCTTC. It translates to CASSQGQGAPYNEQFF.

This chain connects TRBV28 to TRBJ1-2; D is ambiguous. Trimming left V 7 bases short and J 3 bases short, with 18 bases between. Per the germline V gene, CDR1 is MDHEN and CDR2 is SYDVKM. The CDR3 sequence is 15 residues long. The CDR3 loop reads CASIPGGRVDYGYTF. In nucleotides, the CDR3 is TGTGCCAGCATCCCTGGCGGGAGGGTTGACTATGGCTACACCTTC.

This clone occurred once. V is TRBV5-1 and J is TRBJ1-5; D is possibly TRBD1 (6 bases). V was shortened by 3 bases and J by 7 bases, with 11 bases between the two germline ends. Germline V CDR1 and CDR2: SGHRS, YFSETQ. The CDR3 is 13 residues long. The CDR3 here is CASSYTGLQPQHF. In DNA form, the CDR3 reads TGCGCCAGCAGCTATACAGGGTTACAGCCCCAGCATTTT.

This clone occurred once. V gene TRBV28 combines with J gene TRBJ1-6; no clear D gene. Germline V gene lookup returns CDR1 MDHEN and CDR2 SYDVKM. There are 14 residues in the CDR3. Trimming left V 2 bases short and J 11 bases short, with 13 bases between. In DNA form, the CDR3 reads TGTGCCAGCAGTTTAAACTCAGGTTGGGCACCCCTCCACTTT. Its translation is CASSLNSGWAPLHF.

A single count supports this clone. The chain recombines TRBV7-2 with TRBJ2-2; 13 bases map to TRBD2. CDR3 length equals 16 residues. The J segment lost 7 bases and the V segment lost 2 bases, leaving 4 bases of the junction unmatched. Germline CDR1 and CDR2: SGHTA and FQGNSA. The CDR3, as DNA: TGTGCCAGCAGCTTAAGGACTAGCGGGAGTGGCGGGGAGCTGTTTTTT. It specifies CASSLRTSGSGGELFF.

The chain joins TRBV9 to TRBJ2-7; D call uncertain. V was shortened by 0 bases and J by 3 bases, with 10 bases between the two germline ends. The germline gives CDR1 SGDLS, CDR2 YYNGEE. The CDR3 spans 14 residues. The CDR3 nucleotides read TGTGCCAGCAGCGTAGGTTCCCAGAACTACGAGCAGTACTTC. Its protein product is CASSVGSQNYEQYF. Drawing the rest from reference TRBV9 and TRBJ2-7, the complete variable domain is DSGVTQTPKHLITATGQRVTLRCSPRSGDLSVYWYQQSLDQGLQFLIQYYNGEERAKGNILERFSAQQFPDLHSELNLSSLELGDSALYFCASSVGSQNYEQYFGPGTRLTVT.

This sequence joins TRBV5-1 and TRBJ2-2; the match to TRBD2 covers 13 bases. CDR1 and CDR2 from the germline V gene are SGHRS and YFSETQ. Losses at the gene ends were 4 bases for V and 1 base for J; bases not matched to a gene: 1. This CDR3 comprises 16 residues. The CDR3 DNA is TGCGCCAGCAGCCGGACTAGCGGGGGGAACACCGGGGAGCTGTTTTTT. The encoded protein is CASSRTSGGNTGELFF. Looking up the rest from reference TRBV5-1 and TRBJ2-2 gives the full variable domain: KAGVTQTPRYLIKTRGQQVTLSCSPISGHRSVSWYQQTPGQGLQFLFEYFSETQRNKGNFPGRFSGRQFSNSRSEMNVSTLELGDSALYLCASSRTSGGNTGELFFGEGSRLTVL.

The CDR3 reads CASSQLASYTGELFF. The CDR3 DNA sequence: TGCGCCAGCAGCCAGCTAGCGTCCTACACCGGGGAGCTGTTTTTT. The chain joins TRBV4-1 to TRBJ2-2; a weak D match, TRBD2 (6 bases). Germline lookup yields CDR1 MGHRA and CDR2 YSYEKL. Deletions cut 3 bases from V and 3 bases from J, with 11 bases between. The CDR3 loop spans 15 amino acids.

J is TRBJ1-2 and V is TRBV5-1, with TRBD1 matching over 12 bases. The CDR3 sequence is 15 residues long. The ends lost 3 bases at V and 4 bases at J; junction bases unmatched: 4. Per the germline V gene, CDR1 is SGHRS and CDR2 is YFSETQ. The CDR3 bases are TGCGCCAGCAGCTGGGGACAGGGGGCCGGCTATGGCTACACCTTC. Residues: CASSWGQGAGYGYTF. Supplemented by reference TRBV5-1 and TRBJ1-2, the full variable domain reads KAGVTQTPRYLIKTRGQQVTLSCSPISGHRSVSWYQQTPGQGLQFLFEYFSETQRNKGNFPGRFSGRQFSNSRSEMNVSTLELGDSALYLCASSWGQGAGYGYTFGSGTRLTVV.

The chain combines TRBV27 with TRBJ1-5; TRBD1 might be the D (6 bases). CDR3 size: 12 residues. Trimming removed 8 bases from V and 4 bases from J, with 9 bases in between. Germline V gene sequence: CDR1 MNHEY, CDR2 SMNVEV (reference sequence). Here the CDR3 reads CASWTVNQPQHF. The CDR3 DNA reads TGTGCCAGCTGGACAGTTAATCAGCCCCAGCATTTT.

This chain connects TRBV7-2 to TRBJ2-7; 12 bases match TRBD1. In germline, CDR1 is SGHTA, CDR2 FQGNSA. V dropped 4 bases and J dropped 5; count of bases not matched to a gene: 6. CDR3 length equals 15 residues. In nucleotides, the CDR3 is TGTGCCAGCAGCTACCGGGACAGGGGGCGACACGAGCAGTACTTC. This sequence encodes CASSYRDRGRHEQYF. Variable domain in full (rest from reference TRBV7-2 and TRBJ2-7): GAGVSQSPSNKVTEKGKDVELRCDPISGHTALYWYRQSLGQGLEFLIYFQGNSAPDKSGLPSDRFSAERTGGSVSTLTIQRTQQEDSAVYLCASSYRDRGRHEQYFGPGTRLTVT.

This clone was seen a few times. The chain combines TRBV28 with TRBJ1-5; the D gene is possibly TRBD1 (5 bases). Trimming took off 6 bases at V and 7 bases at J, with 16 bases between the two ends. Germline CDR1 reads MDHEN; CDR2 reads SYDVKM. This CDR3 is 14 amino acids long. CDR3 region: CASRLGGIQQPQHF. CDR3 DNA: TGTGCCAGCAGACTCGGGGGTATTCAACAGCCCCAGCATTTT.

This chain connects TRBV5-1 to TRBJ2-7, with TRBD2 matching over 15 bases. The CDR3 is made up of 16 amino acids. The germline gives CDR1 SGHRS, CDR2 YFSETQ. V lost 6 bases, J lost 2 bases, and 6 bases stayed unmatched. CDR3 DNA sequence: TGCGCCAGCAACTACGGACTAGCGGGAGGGCCCTACGAGCAGTACTTC. This gives the protein CASNYGLAGGPYEQYF.

The chain recombines TRBV9 with TRBJ2-7, with D possibly TRBD1 on 6 matching bases. The germline gives CDR1 SGDLS, CDR2 YYNGEE. The CDR3 contains 15 residues. V shed 0 bases and J shed 1 base, with 11 bases lying between them. In DNA form, the CDR3 reads TGTGCCAGCAGCGTAGCTACGGGACATTCCTACGAGCAGTACTTC. Translated: CASSVATGHSYEQYF. Full variable domain (rest looked up from reference TRBV9 and TRBJ2-7): DSGVTQTPKHLITATGQRVTLRCSPRSGDLSVYWYQQSLDQGLQFLIQYYNGEERAKGNILERFSAQQFPDLHSELNLSSLELGDSALYFCASSVATGHSYEQYFGPGTRLTVT.

The rearrangement uses TRBV2 and TRBJ1-1, with a possible D match to TRBD1 (6 bases). V lost 6 bases to trimming and J lost 4 bases, with 18 bases between them. From germline, CDR1 is SNHLY and CDR2 FYNNEI. The CDR3 is 15 residues long. The CDR3 region has the DNA TGTGCCAGCAGGGGAACCGAGGACAGCCTCACTGAAGCTTTCTTT. It yields the protein CASRGTEDSLTEAFF.

This chain joins TRBV4-2 and TRBJ2-2, with D perhaps matching TRBD1 (6 bases). The V gene's germline CDR1 is LGHNA and CDR2 YNFKEQ. Trimming removed 0 bases at V and 5 bases at J, with 7 bases between. The CDR3 covers 14 residues. The CDR3 region has the DNA TGTGCCAGCAGCCAAGAAGGGGGAACCGGGGAGCTGTTTTTT. It specifies CASSQEGGTGELFF.

The chain has TRBV7-2 and TRBJ2-7; a weak D match, TRBD2 (6 bases). The CDR3 is 16 residues long. V shed 5 bases and J shed 2 bases, with 19 bases lying between them. The germline CDR1 and CDR2 sequences are SGHTA and FQGNSA. DNA for the CDR3: TGTGCCAGCAGCGGTTTTGGGGGGAGCCCACCCTACGAGCAGTACTTC. Protein: CASSGFGGSPPYEQYF.

The V gene is TRBV5-1, the J gene TRBJ2-5; D perhaps matches TRBD2 (6 bases). CDR1 is SGHRS, CDR2 YFSETQ, per germline. The CDR3 loop spans 16 amino acids. Trimming shortened V by 4 bases and J by 5 bases, and 21 bases separated the two germline ends. The CDR3 nucleotides read TGCGCCAGCAGCGGGCCGGGGTCAGGGAGGTCGGAGACCCAGTACTTC. Translation: CASSGPGSGRSETQYF.

CDR3 sequence: CASSWGGTGADTQYF. The CDR3 DNA is TGTGCCAGCAGCTGGGGGGGGACGGGGGCAGATACGCAGTATTTT. This chain connects TRBV7-2 to TRBJ2-3, with TRBD2 matching over 7 bases. Trimming took 4 bases from V and 4 from J; bases not matched to a gene: 8. CDR1 is SGHTA, CDR2 FQGNSA, per germline. The CDR3 has 15 residues.

V gene TRBV5-4 combines with J gene TRBJ1-1; TRBD1 matches at 8 bases. The CDR3 runs 13 residues. The ends lost 4 bases at V and 6 bases at J; junction bases unmatched: 5. Germline V gene lookup returns CDR1 SGHNT and CDR2 YYREEE (reference sequence). Written as DNA, the CDR3 is TGTGCCAGCAGCCCGGACAGGGACCCTGAAGCTTTCTTT. Translated, it gives CASSPDRDPEAFF.

This rearrangement joins TRBV30 to TRBJ1-5; perhaps TRBD1 as D (5 bases). The germline V gene encodes CDR1 GTSNPN and CDR2 SVGIG (reference sequence). The CDR3 extends over 12 amino acids. V lost 0 bases to trimming and J lost 5 bases, with 5 bases between them. CDR3 DNA sequence: TGTGCCTGGAGTGTACAGGATCAGCCCCAGCATTTT. This sequence encodes CAWSVQDQPQHF.